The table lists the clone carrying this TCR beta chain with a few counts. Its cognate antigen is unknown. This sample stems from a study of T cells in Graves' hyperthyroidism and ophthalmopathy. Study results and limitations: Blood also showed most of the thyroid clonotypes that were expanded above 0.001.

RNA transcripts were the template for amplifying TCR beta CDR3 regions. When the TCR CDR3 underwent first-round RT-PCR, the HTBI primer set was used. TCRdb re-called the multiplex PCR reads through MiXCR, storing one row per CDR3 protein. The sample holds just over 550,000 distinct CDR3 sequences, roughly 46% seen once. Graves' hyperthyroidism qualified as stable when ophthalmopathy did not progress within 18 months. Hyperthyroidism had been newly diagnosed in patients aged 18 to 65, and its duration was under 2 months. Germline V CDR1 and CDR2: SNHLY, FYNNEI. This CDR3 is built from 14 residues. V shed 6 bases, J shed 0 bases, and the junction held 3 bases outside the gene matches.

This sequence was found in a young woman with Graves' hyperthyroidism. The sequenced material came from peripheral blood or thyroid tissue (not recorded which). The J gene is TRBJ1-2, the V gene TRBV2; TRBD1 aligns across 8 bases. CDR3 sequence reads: CASRDRVANYGYTF. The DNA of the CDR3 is TGTGCCAGCAGGGACAGGGTAGCTAACTATGGCTACACCTTC.